This TCR beta chain comes out of a study of blood T cell repertoires in COVID-19. CDR1 is SNHLY, CDR2 FYNNEI, per germline. CDR3 length: 16 residues. The V and J ends lost 5 bases and 0 bases respectively, with 13 bases between them. Only in-frame clones appear in the TCRdb table, and some are missing; sequencing was by immunoSEQ multiplex PCR. This repertoire shows fewer than 450,000 clones, around 90% found once; its top ten account for around 2.1%. This clonotype was obtained from a woman between 40 and 55 years old with acute COVID-19. The chain joins TRBV2 to TRBJ2-2; possibly TRBD1 for D (6 bases). What was sequenced was PBMCs or T cells enriched from blood (not recorded which). CDR3: CASSPGTTTNTGELFF. For the CDR3, the DNA is TGTGCCAGCAGTCCCGGGACAACTACGAACACCGGGGAGCTGTTTTTT.